The next 10 T cell receptor beta chains were all read from a single sample in a study of T-cell reconstitution after alpha-beta-depleted transplantation in children. Unique molecular identifiers were incorporated during preparation of the TCRbeta library. TCRdb fed the PCR reads into MiXCR, producing one record per CDR3 protein. The sample yields about 270,000 distinct CDR3 sequences, about 10% seen once. The starting material was PBMCs from the stem cell graft donor, obtained from the stem cell graft. The receptors derive from a human donor who donated a stem cell graft to a child with SCID.

Notes on this clonotype: One end of the junction is discordant with germline, which a read error may explain. V and J are TRBV12-3 or TRBV12-4 and TRBJ2-3; 7 positions match TRBD2. The CDR3 extends over 16 amino acids. The CDR3: CACSLGAGRLTDTQYF. For the CDR3, the DNA is TGTGCCTGCAGTTTAGGAGCGGGGCGCCTCACAGATACGCAGTATTTT.

This clonotype was observed many times. This rearrangement joins TRBV20-1 to TRBJ2-3; a possible D gene is TRBD2 (6 bases). CDR1 DFQATT and CDR2 SNEGSKA come from the germline V gene (reference sequence). V gave up 5 bases and J gave up 3 bases, with 6 bases separating them. The CDR3 has 11 residues. Here the CDR3 DNA reads TGCAGTGCTCGGGGGACAGATACGCAGTATTTT. It codes for CSARGTDTQYF.

This clonotype was picked up a small number of times. The V and J genes are TRBV13 and TRBJ2-7, with D perhaps TRBD2 (7 bases). The V and J ends lost 0 bases and 6 bases respectively, with 12 bases between them. CDR1 PRHDT and CDR2 FYEKMQ come from the germline V gene (reference sequence). This CDR3 comprises 14 residues. CDR3 nucleotide sequence: TGTGCCAGCAGCTTAGGCCGGAGGGGGGGCGAGCAGTACTTC. The encoded protein is CASSLGRRGGEQYF.

This clonotype appeared many times. The chain has TRBV7-2 and TRBJ2-3; 8 bases fit TRBD2. Per germline, CDR1 SGHTA and CDR2 FQGNSA. This CDR3 comprises 15 residues. Unmatched junction bases numbered 2, after V lost 1 base and J lost 2 bases. CDR3 sequence: CASSLDGGATDTQYF. In DNA, the CDR3 is TGTGCCAGCAGCTTAGACGGGGGGGCCACAGATACGCAGTATTTT.

This clonotype was found a few times. J is TRBJ2-1 and V is TRBV20-1; D is possibly TRBD2 (5 bases). Germline CDR1 and CDR2: DFQATT and SNEGSKA (reference sequence). CDR3 length: 16 residues. V gave up 1 base and J gave up 3 bases, with 16 bases separating them. This CDR3 reads CSARAGRGVGYNEQFF. In nucleotides, the CDR3 is TGCAGTGCTAGAGCCGGTCGGGGTGTCGGCTACAATGAGCAGTTCTTC.

This clonotype was observed at least ten times. CDR3 nucleotide sequence: TGTGCCAGCAGCCAAGATCGGGGACAGGTCAACTTGAGAACCTACGAGCAGTACTTC. Amino acid sequence: CASSQDRGQVNLRTYEQYF. The chain combines TRBV3-1 with TRBJ2-7; 8 bases are a match to TRBD1. CDR1 and CDR2 (germline): LGHDT, YNNKEL (reference sequence). This CDR3 region has 19 residues. V lost 0 bases, J lost 2 bases, and 15 bases stayed unmatched.

The V gene is TRBV19, the J gene TRBJ2-2; D may correspond to TRBD1 or TRBD2 (6 bases each). This CDR3 has 16 residues. Trimming left V 7 bases short and J 1 base short, with 16 bases between. Germline V gene data show CDR1 as LNHDA and CDR2 as SQIVND (reference sequence). CDR3: CASKGQSGGNTGELFF. The CDR3 DNA reads as TGTGCCAGTAAAGGACAGTCCGGGGGGAACACCGGGGAGCTGTTTTTT.

This clonotype came up a few times. V usage is TRBV20-1 and J usage is TRBJ2-7, with 10 bases lining up with TRBD2. With V trimmed by 3 bases and J by 6 bases, 14 bases remained unmatched. Germline V gene sequence: CDR1 DFQATT, CDR2 SNEGSKA (reference sequence). The CDR3 runs to 16 residues. The DNA of the CDR3 is TGCAGTGCTAGCTCTACAAGCGGGGGGGCCCGATTCGAGCAGTACTTC. This codes for CSASSTSGGARFEQYF.

This chain joins TRBV5-1 and TRBJ2-3, with a weak D call TRBD1 (7 bases). The CDR3 extends over 16 amino acids. Germline loops: CDR1 SGHRS, CDR2 YFSETQ. With 4 bases removed from V and 4 bases from J, the gap between germline ends came to 19 bases. In nucleotides, the CDR3 is TGCGCCAGCAGCCACGGGAGAGGGGGCGGCTCAGATACGCAGTATTTT. This sequence encodes CASSHGRGGGSDTQYF.

This clonotype was observed a few times. J is TRBJ2-5 and V is TRBV4-1, with a tentative D call TRBD2 (5 bases). CDR1 and CDR2 from the germline V gene are MGHRA and YSYEKL. Trimming shortened V by 4 bases and J by 3 bases, and 12 bases separated the two germline ends. The CDR3 covers 14 residues. Written as DNA, the CDR3 is TGCGCCAGCAGCCCAGTAGTCGGGGAAGAGACCCAGTACTTC. Translation gives CASSPVVGEETQYF.